This T cell receptor beta chain was obtained from a study of neurological immune-mediated disorders. This clonotype was counted ten times or more. Its antigen is undetermined. 5'RACE with 10-nucleotide random UMIs produced the cDNA. MiXCR, applied by TCRdb to the 5' RACE reads, yields one record per CDR3 protein. The table shows approximately 48,000 distinct CDR3 sequences, with about a tenth occurring only once. Points from the study as a whole: The greatest TCR clonal expansion occurred in HTLV-1-associated myelopathy and the least in multiple sclerosis, which fell below healthy controls.

The length of the CDR3 is 14 residues. Germline CDR1 and CDR2: DFQATT and SNEGSKA (reference sequence). The junction had 9 bases not matched to a gene; V was cut back by 5 bases and J by 7 bases. V usage is TRBV20-1 and J usage is TRBJ1-5; 9 bases line up with TRBD1. The TCR originated in a man aged 65 to 85 with HTLV-1-associated myelopathy (HAM/TSP). The material sequenced was PBMCs. CDR3 nucleotides: TGCAGTGCTTTTGGGGGACAGGGCGGACAGCCCCAGCATTTT. It codes for CSAFGGQGGQPQHF.